This TCR beta chain appears in the sequencing data of a study of blood T cell repertoires in COVID-19. The wider study: Spain, Italy and the United States supplied samples that represented acute and convalescent COVID-19. T cells, B-cell-depleted T cells, or PBMCs provided the cDNA or gDNA that served as material.

Participants, about 18 to 100 years old, spanned about two dozen US areas. Original handling: Researchers report that nucleated cell counts were estimated from reference gene primer amplification. TCRdb keeps only in-frame clones here, not all; method: immunoSEQ multiplex PCR. V and J calls and clone size are copied from that table; D and trimming were computed from the DNA. Of fewer than 400,000 clones detected, more than 90% appear once; the ten largest clones hold around 18%. With V trimmed by 4 bases and J by 4 bases, 4 bases remained unmatched. CDR1 and CDR2 (germline): SNHLY, FYNNEI. This CDR3 is built from 16 residues.

This receptor was obtained from a woman aged 25 to 39 who had recovered from COVID-19. What was sequenced was PBMCs or T cells enriched from blood (not recorded which). The genes are TRBV2 and TRBJ2-2, with 12 bases aligning to TRBD2. The CDR3 loop is CASSGPSGRVTGELFF. The CDR3 nucleotides read TGTGCCAGCAGTGGCCCTAGCGGGAGGGTCACCGGGGAGCTGTTTTTT.